This T cell receptor beta chain is from a study of T cells after yellow fever vaccination. V lost 4 bases, J lost 10 bases, and 11 bases lay in between. The germline V gene encodes CDR1 SNHLY and CDR2 FYNNEI. This CDR3 spans 12 amino acids. Generation of TCR cDNA used 5'RACE template switching (which added a universal primer site and UMIs). One entry per CDR3 protein results from TCRdb running MiXCR on the 5' RACE reads. The sample consists of some 240,000 distinct CDR3 sequences, around 4.9% of them appearing once. The V and J genes are TRBV2 and TRBJ2-1, with D tentatively TRBD1 or TRBD2 (6 bases each). The TCR comes from a man between 18 and 35 years old who received the YFV17D yellow fever vaccine. The source material was CD4+ T cells sorted from PBMCs, sampled on the day of the yellow fever booster vaccination. CDR3 protein: CASSVTGAEQFF. CDR3 sequence (DNA): TGTGCCAGCAGTGTGACGGGGGCCGAGCAGTTCTTC.